These T cell receptor beta chains were read from a single sample in a study of shared clonotypes between healthy human individuals. Libraries were prepared by immunoSEQ multiplex PCR; TCRdb keeps only in-frame clonotypes and omits some of them. Among around 2,100,000 clones listed, over 85% were seen once. Sequenced input: naive CD8+ T cells sorted from blood. The receptors were gathered from a young man in good health. The CDR3 runs from the conserved cysteine through the conserved F or W. The D gene is left open where the match is weak.

CARQDGANTGELFF | TRBV4-3 | NA
CASSLRTSGSGETQYF | TRBV28 | TRBD2
CASSYRAGGPDTQYF | TRBV4-1 | TRBD2
CAWSEAGGTEAFF | TRBV30 | NA
CASSAASLQETQYF | TRBV28 | NA
CSAPNLAGGETQYF | TRBV29-1 | TRBD2
CAWSVGGFTEAFF | TRBV30 | NA
CASSSYSYEQYF | TRBV14 | NA
CASNLDRGNERVYGYTF | TRBV5-6 | TRBD1
CASRLVGEGLAGGLNTGELFF | TRBV12-2 | NA
CASRTSGNFWLNRETQYF | TRBV2 | TRBD2
CASIDTGDRGLGEAFF | TRBV5-4 | TRBD1
CASSLTGGAAQIGQPQHF | TRBV5-6 | NA
CASSMFGGGELFF | TRBV19 | NA
CASSHLTGSTDTQYF | TRBV14 | NA
CASSYGGWDEQFF | TRBV6-5 | NA
CASVGTGAGNTEAFF | TRBV5-1 | NA
CASSSHGRGGLDGNTIYF | TRBV9 | NA
CASSLSIRQGSGYTF | TRBV13 | TRBD1
CSVEDPRKQYF | TRBV29-1 | NA
CASSLEPGNSNYGYTF | TRBV28 | NA
CASSLEEATINEQFF | TRBV13 | NA
CASSMVGVSAYNEQFF | TRBV19 | NA
CASSSDRGFQPQHF | TRBV27 | TRBD1
CASSQVEGNTIYF | TRBV4-1 | NA